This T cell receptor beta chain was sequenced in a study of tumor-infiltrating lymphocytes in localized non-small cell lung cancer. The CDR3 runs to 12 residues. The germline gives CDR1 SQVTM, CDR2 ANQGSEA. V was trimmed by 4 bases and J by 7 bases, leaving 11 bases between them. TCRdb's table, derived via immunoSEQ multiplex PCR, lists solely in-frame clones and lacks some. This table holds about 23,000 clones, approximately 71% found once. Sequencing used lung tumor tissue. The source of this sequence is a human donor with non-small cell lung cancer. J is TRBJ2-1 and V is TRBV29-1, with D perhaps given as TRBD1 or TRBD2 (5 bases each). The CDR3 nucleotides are TGCAGCGTTGGCGGTTGGGGGAATGAGCAGTTCTTC. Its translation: CSVGGWGNEQFF.